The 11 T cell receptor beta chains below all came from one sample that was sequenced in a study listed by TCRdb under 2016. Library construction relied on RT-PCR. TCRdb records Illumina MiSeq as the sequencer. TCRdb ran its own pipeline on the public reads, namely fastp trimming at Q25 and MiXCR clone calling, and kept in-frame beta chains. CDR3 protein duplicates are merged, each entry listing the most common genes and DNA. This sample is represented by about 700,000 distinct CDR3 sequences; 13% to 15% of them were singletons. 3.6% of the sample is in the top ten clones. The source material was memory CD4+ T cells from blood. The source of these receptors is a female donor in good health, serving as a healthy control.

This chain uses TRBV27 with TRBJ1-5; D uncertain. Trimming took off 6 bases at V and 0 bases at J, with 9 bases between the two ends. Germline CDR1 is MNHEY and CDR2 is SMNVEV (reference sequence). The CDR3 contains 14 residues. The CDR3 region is CASSADFSNQPQHF. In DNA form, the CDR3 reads TGTGCCAGCAGCGCCGACTTTAGCAATCAGCCCCAGCATTTT.

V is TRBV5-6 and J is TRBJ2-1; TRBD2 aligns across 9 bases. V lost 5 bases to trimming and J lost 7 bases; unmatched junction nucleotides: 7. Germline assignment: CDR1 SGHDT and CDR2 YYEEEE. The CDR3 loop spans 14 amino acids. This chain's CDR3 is CASSRLAEINEQFF. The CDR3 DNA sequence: TGTGCCAGCAGTCGACTAGCGGAAATAAATGAGCAGTTCTTC.

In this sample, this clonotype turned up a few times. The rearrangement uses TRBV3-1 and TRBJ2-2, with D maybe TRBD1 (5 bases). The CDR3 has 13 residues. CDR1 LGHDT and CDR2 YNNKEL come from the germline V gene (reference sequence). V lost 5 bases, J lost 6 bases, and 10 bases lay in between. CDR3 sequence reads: CASSFVGPGELFF. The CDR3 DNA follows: TGTGCCAGCAGCTTCGTGGGGCCCGGGGAGCTGTTTTTT.

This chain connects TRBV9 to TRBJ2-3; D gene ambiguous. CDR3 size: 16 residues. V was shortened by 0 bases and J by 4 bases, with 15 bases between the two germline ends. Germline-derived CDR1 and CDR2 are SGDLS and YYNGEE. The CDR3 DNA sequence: TGTGCCAGCAGCGTAGCGGCCCACGGATTGTCAGATACGCAGTATTTT. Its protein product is CASSVAAHGLSDTQYF.

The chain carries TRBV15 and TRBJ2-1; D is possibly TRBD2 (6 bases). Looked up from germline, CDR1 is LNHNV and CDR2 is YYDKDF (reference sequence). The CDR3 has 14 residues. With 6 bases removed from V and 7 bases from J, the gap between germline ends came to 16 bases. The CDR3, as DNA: TGTGCCACCAGGACCGGGACTTTGACTAATGAGCAGTTCTTC. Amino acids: CATRTGTLTNEQFF.

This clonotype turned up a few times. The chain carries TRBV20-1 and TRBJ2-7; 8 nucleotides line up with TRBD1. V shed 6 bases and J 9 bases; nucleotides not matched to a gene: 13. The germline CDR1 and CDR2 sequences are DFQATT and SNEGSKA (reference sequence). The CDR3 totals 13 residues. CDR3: CSASRTGFPRQYF. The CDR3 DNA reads TGCAGTGCATCCAGGACAGGGTTTCCGCGGCAGTACTTC.

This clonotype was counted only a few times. CDR3 coding DNA: TGCGCCAGCAGCTTGGTCGGCAGCGATAATTCACCCCTCCACTTT. It specifies CASSLVGSDNSPLHF. This chain uses TRBV5-1 with TRBJ1-6; no clear D gene. Between the trimmed V and J ends, which lost 0 bases and 5 bases, there was a span of 9 bases. The CDR3 is made up of 15 amino acids. Germline V gives CDR1 SGHRS, CDR2 YFSETQ.

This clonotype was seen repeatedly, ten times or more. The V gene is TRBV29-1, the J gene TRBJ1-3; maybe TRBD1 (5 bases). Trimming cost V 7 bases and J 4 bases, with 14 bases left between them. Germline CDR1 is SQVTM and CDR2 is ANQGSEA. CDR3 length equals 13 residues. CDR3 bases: TGCAGCGCCTCCCGGGACGACGGAAACACCATATATTTT. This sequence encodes CSASRDDGNTIYF.

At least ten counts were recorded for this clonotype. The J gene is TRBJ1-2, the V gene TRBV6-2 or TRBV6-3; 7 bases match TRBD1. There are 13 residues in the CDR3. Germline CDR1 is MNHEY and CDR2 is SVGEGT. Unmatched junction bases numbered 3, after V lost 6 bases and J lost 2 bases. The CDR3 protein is CASSAGQNYGYTF. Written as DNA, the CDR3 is TGTGCCAGCAGCGCGGGACAGAACTATGGCTACACCTTC.

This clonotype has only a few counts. This CDR3 reads CSARGPLGNEQFF. The CDR3 bases are TGCAGTGCTAGGGGACCCCTGGGCAATGAGCAGTTCTTC. The chain links TRBV20-1 to TRBJ2-1, with D perhaps TRBD1 or TRBD2 (5 bases each). V lost 3 bases and J lost 6, with 12 bases in between. This CDR3 has 13 residues. Germline V gives CDR1 DFQATT, CDR2 SNEGSKA (reference sequence).

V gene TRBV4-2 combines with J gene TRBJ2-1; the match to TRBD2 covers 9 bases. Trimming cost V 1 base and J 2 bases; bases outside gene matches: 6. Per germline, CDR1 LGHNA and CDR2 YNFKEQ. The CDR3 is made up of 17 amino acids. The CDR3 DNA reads TGTGCCAGCAGCCAAGCGTGGCGGGGGGGTGCCTACAATGAGCAGTTCTTC. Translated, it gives CASSQAWRGGAYNEQFF.